This T cell receptor (beta chain) was identified during a study of Graves' ophthalmopathy and Graves' hyperthyroidism. Study conclusions and caveats: In predicting ophthalmopathy progression, the model reached over 55% sensitivity and 72% to 85% specificity. Built on 13 signatures, a model told ophthalmopathy apart from stable hyperthyroidism with 85% to 90% sensitivity and roughly 80% specificity.

Amplification of TCR beta CDR3 regions used RNA transcripts. Second-round multiplex PCR followed a first-round RT-PCR using HTBI primers. From the multiplex PCR reads, TCRdb called clonotypes with MiXCR, one entry per CDR3 protein. The sample carries roughly 480,000 distinct CDR3 sequences, 14% recorded once. This clonotype was picked up many times. Its antigen remains unknown. Exclusion criteria comprised other autoimmune diseases, uncontrolled infections, pregnancy or lactation in patients. The PBMC fraction was derived from less than 11 ml of fresh peripheral blood. The CDR3 runs 14 residues. Germline CDR1 and CDR2: DFQATT and SNEGSKA (reference sequence). J gave up 5 bases and V 6 bases, and 8 bases lay outside the gene matches.

V and J are TRBV20-1 and TRBJ2-7, with 12 bases lining up with TRBD2. The TCR was taken from a woman younger than 45 with Graves' ophthalmopathy. Sequencing was carried out using blood. The DNA for the CDR3 is TGCAGTGCCCCTCGACTAGCGGGAGCCCACGAGCAGTACTTC. Translating it yields CSAPRLAGAHEQYF.